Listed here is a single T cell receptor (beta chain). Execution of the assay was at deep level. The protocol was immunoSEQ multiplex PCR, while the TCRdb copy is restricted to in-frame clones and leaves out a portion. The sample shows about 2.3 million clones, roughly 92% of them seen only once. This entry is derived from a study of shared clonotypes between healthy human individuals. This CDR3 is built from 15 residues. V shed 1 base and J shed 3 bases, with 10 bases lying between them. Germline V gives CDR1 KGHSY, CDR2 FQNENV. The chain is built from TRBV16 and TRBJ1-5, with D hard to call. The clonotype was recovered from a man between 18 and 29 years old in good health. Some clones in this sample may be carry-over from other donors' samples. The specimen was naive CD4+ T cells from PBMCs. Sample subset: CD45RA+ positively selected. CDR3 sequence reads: CASSQFGQNNQPQHF. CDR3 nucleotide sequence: TGTGCCAGCAGCCAATTCGGGCAGAACAATCAGCCCCAGCATTTT.